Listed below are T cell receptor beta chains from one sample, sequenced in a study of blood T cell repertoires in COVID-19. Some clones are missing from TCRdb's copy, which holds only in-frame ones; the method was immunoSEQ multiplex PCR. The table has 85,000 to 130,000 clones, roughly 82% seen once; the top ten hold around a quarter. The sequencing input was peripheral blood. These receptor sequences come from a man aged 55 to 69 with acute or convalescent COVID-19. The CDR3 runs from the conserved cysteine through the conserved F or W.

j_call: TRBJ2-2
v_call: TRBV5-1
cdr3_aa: CASSLANSADTLGLERELFF

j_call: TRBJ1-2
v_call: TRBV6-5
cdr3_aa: CASSYARGYGYTF

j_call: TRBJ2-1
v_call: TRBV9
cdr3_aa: CASSVEGLPYNEQFF

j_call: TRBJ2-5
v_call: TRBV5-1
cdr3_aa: CASSAGTAQETQYF

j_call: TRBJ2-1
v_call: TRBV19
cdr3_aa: CASGAGRSYNEQFF

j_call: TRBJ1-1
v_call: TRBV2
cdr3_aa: CASTEALMNTEAFF

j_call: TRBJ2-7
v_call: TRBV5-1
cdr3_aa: CASSPGPDRDLEQYF

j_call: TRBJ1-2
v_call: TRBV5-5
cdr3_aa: CASSLTGARGYTF

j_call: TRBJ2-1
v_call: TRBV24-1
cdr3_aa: CATSDPSLGLAGVNEQFF

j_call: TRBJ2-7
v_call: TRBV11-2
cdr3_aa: CASSLLGTSGISYEQYF

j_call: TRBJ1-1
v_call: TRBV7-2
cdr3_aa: CASSLAAQYSEAFF

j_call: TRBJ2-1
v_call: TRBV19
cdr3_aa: CASKRSRAEGSEQFF

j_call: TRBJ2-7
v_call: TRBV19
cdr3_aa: CASSTYHGTSYEQYF

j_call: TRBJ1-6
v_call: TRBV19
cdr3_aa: CASSIPGTGGHNSPLHF

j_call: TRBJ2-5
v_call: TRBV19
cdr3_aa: CASADFTETQYF

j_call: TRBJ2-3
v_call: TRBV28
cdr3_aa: CASRSLAGGKTDTQYF

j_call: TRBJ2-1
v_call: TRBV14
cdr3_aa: CASSNLAGGPNEQFF

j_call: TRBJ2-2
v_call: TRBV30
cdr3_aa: CAWSGQDTGELFF

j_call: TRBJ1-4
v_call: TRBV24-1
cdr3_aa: CATSDSGGAEKLFF

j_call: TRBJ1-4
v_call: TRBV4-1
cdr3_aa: CASSHRSRGWNEKLFF

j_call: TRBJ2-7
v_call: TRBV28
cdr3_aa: CASSFLDRDSYEQYF

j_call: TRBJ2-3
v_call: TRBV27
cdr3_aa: CASSFGGGPRGTDTQYF

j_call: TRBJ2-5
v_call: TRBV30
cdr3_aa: CACTEKQETQYF

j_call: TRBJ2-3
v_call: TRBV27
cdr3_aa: CASSRGTRDTQYF

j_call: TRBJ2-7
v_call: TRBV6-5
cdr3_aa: CASNRDRWYEQYF

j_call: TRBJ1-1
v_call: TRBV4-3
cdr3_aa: CASSLQMNTEAFF

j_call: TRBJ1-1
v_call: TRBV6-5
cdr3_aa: CASSYRDQGSTEAFF

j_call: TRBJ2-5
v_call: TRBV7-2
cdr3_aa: CASSLALSGGETQYF

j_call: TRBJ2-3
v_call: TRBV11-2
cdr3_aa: CASSLEGGVGNTQYF

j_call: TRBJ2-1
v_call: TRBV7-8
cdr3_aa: CASSPTRDNEQFF

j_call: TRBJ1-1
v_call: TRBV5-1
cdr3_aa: CASSLDLGGNTEAFF

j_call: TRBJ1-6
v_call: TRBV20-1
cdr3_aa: CSARSGSPLHF